Listed below are T cell receptor beta chains from one sample, sequenced in a study of T cell changes during pregnancy in multiple sclerosis. Using immunoSEQ multiplex PCR, the repertoire was profiled, and TCRdb retains in-frame clones only, with some absent. This sample has about 49,000 clones, with roughly 89% found just once. Sequences were derived from peripheral blood, sampled after pregnancy. These receptors were collected from a female donor in good health, enrolled as a control in a pregnancy study. Both conserved end residues are part of each CDR3. The D gene is left open where the match is weak. Clone size appears in some rows only: once, few, many, or a class for an expanded clone.

clone_size j_call v_call d_call cdr3_aa cdr3_nt
NA TRBJ1-3 TRBV9 NA CASSDQLGAGNTIYF TGTGCCAGCAGCGACCAGCTAGGGGCTGGAAACACCATATATTTT
NA TRBJ2-5 TRBV4-1 NA CASSQRTDQETQYF TGCGCCAGCAGCCAAAGGACAGACCAAGAGACCCAGTACTTC
NA TRBJ2-5 TRBV7-2 TRBD2 CASSLLGGGVGETQYF TGTGCCAGCAGCTTACTTGGCGGGGGGGTAGGGGAGACCCAGTACTTC
NA TRBJ2-1 TRBV6-5 NA CASSPNTSPYNEQFF TGTGCCAGCAGCCCCAACACCTCGCCCTACAATGAGCAGTTCTTC
once TRBJ1-2 TRBV11-2 TRBD1 CASSEPTGDGYTF TGTGCCAGCAGCGAGCCGACAGGGGATGGCTACACCTTC
NA TRBJ2-4 TRBV5-1 NA CASSSSQEGAKNIQYF TGCGCCAGCAGCAGCTCACAGGAAGGGGCCAAAAACATTCAGTACTTC
NA TRBJ2-1 TRBV5-1 NA CASSLALNSGGSREQFF TGCGCCAGCAGCTTGGCCCTTAATAGCGGAGGGTCTAGAGAGCAGTTCTTC
NA TRBJ1-5 TRBV10-3 NA CAISESGAQPQHF TGTGCCATCAGTGAGAGTGGTGCGCAGCCCCAGCATTTT
NA TRBJ1-1 TRBV4-3 TRBD1 CASSLQGARGNTEAFF TGCGCCAGCAGCTTACAGGGGGCACGGGGGAACACTGAAGCTTTCTTT
NA TRBJ2-1 TRBV20-1 NA CSASEGNEQFF TGCAGTGCTAGTGAGGGTAATGAGCAGTTCTTC
NA TRBJ1-4 TRBV6-5 NA CASGGRPRPEKLFF TGTGCCAGTGGCGGGAGGCCGCGCCCGGAAAAACTGTTTTTT
NA TRBJ2-3 TRBV5-4 TRBD2 CASSLASSGVNTQYF TGTGCCAGCAGCTTGGCCTCTAGCGGGGTGAATACGCAGTATTTT
NA TRBJ1-5 TRBV19 TRBD1 CASCGTGGEYGNQPQHF TGTGCCAGTTGCGGGACAGGGGGCGAATACGGCAATCAGCCCCAGCATTTT
once TRBJ2-2 TRBV2 NA CASSKTGSLTGELFF TGTGCCAGCAGCAAAACCGGGTCTCTCACCGGGGAGCTGTTTTTT
once TRBJ1-1 TRBV12-5 NA CASGISGGLNTEAFF TGTGCTAGTGGTATCTCGGGGGGCCTGAACACTGAAGCTTTCTTT
NA TRBJ2-3 TRBV7-8 NA CASSLSGSTDTQYF TGTGCCAGCAGCTTAAGCGGGAGCACAGATACGCAGTATTTT
NA TRBJ1-3 TRBV7-2 NA CASSPDRASGNTIYF TGTGCCAGCAGCCCGGACAGAGCCTCTGGAAACACCATATATTTT
NA TRBJ2-7 TRBV5-6 TRBD1 CASSSGTGAPRGYEQYF TGTGCCAGCAGCTCCGGGACAGGGGCTCCCAGGGGCTACGAGCAGTACTTC
NA TRBJ1-1 TRBV7-2 NA CASTPTRGNTEAFF TGTGCCAGCACCCCAACACGGGGGAACACTGAAGCTTTCTTT
NA TRBJ2-3 TRBV4-1 NA CASSQGSGSTDTQYF TGCGCCAGCAGCCAAGGTAGCGGCAGCACAGATACGCAGTATTTT
NA TRBJ2-5 TRBV9 NA CASSLRGGAQETQYF TGTGCCAGCAGCCTGAGGGGGGGAGCGCAAGAGACCCAGTACTTC
NA TRBJ1-5 TRBV12-5 TRBD1 CASGRQGESNQPQHF TGTGCTAGTGGGAGACAGGGGGAAAGCAATCAGCCCCAGCATTTT
NA TRBJ1-1 TRBV5-4 NA CASSPDEGGSTEAFF TGTGCCAGCAGCCCGGATGAGGGGGGGAGCACTGAAGCTTTCTTT
NA TRBJ2-2 TRBV7-3 TRBD1 CASRLGQGHGELFF TGTGCCAGCAGGTTGGGACAGGGGCACGGGGAGCTGTTTTTT
NA TRBJ2-5 TRBV6-1 TRBD2 CASSEESSGAETQYF TGTGCCAGCAGTGAAGAGAGTAGCGGGGCGGAGACCCAGTACTTC
NA TRBJ1-1 TRBV29-1 NA CSGAGFGTEAFF TGCAGCGGGGCAGGGTTTGGCACTGAAGCTTTCTTT
NA TRBJ1-2 TRBV2 TRBD1 CASSDGTGGADYGYTF TGTGCCAGCAGCGATGGGACAGGGGGCGCCGACTATGGCTACACCTTC
NA TRBJ1-5 TRBV11-2 TRBD1 CASSFGQGNQPQHF TGTGCCAGCAGCTTCGGACAGGGCAATCAGCCCCAGCATTTT
NA TRBJ1-1 TRBV10-1 TRBD1 CASSLRGDTEAFF TGCGCCAGCTCCCTCAGGGGGGACACTGAAGCTTTCTTT
once TRBJ2-3 TRBV30 NA CAWSGNTAVTQYF TGTGCCTGGAGTGGTAACACAGCGGTGACGCAGTATTTT
NA TRBJ2-3 TRBV10-3 NA CAISSRVSGTDTQYF TGTGCCATCAGTTCGAGAGTATCGGGCACAGATACGCAGTATTTT
NA TRBJ2-7 TRBV5-1 NA CASSLVASTPYEQYF TGCGCCAGCAGCTTGGTGGCTAGTACCCCCTACGAGCAGTACTTC
NA TRBJ2-5 TRBV4-2 TRBD2 CASSAPLAGRGETQYF TGTGCCAGCAGCGCACCGTTAGCGGGGAGGGGAGAGACCCAGTACTTC
NA TRBJ1-2 TRBV4-3 NA CASSQIDWGGSYGYTF TGCGCCAGCAGCCAGATAGACTGGGGGGGCTCCTATGGCTACACCTTC
NA TRBJ1-5 TRBV10-3 NA CAISEGGDREPQHF TGTGCCATCAGTGAGGGGGGGGATAGGGAGCCCCAGCATTTT
NA TRBJ2-1 TRBV5-1 TRBD1 CASSLETGPGSEQFF TGCGCCAGCAGCTTGGAGACAGGGCCGGGCAGTGAGCAGTTCTTC
NA TRBJ1-5 TRBV28 TRBD1 CASSWTGLSNQPQHF TGTGCCAGCAGTTGGACAGGTTTAAGCAATCAGCCCCAGCATTTT
NA TRBJ1-5 TRBV4-3 NA CASSQALDQPQHF TGCGCCAGCAGCCAGGCCCTAGATCAGCCCCAGCATTTT
NA TRBJ2-2 TRBV7-3 TRBD1 CASSLIAAGGSAGELFF TGTGCCAGCAGCTTAATTGCAGCAGGGGGCTCGGCCGGGGAGCTGTTTTTT
NA TRBJ1-1 TRBV6-4 NA CASTRTVGTEAFF TGTGCCAGCACCCGGACAGTTGGAACTGAAGCTTTCTTT
NA TRBJ2-3 TRBV2 TRBD2 CASSPPGLATDTQYF TGTGCCAGCAGCCCGCCGGGACTAGCAACAGATACGCAGTATTTT
NA TRBJ1-2 TRBV5-1 TRBD1 CASSLGQGREYYGYTF TGCGCCAGCAGCCTTGGACAGGGGAGAGAATACTATGGCTACACCTTC
NA TRBJ1-5 TRBV7-2 NA CASSSSTGGNQPQHF TGTGCCAGCAGCTCCTCGACAGGAGGCAATCAGCCCCAGCATTTT
NA TRBJ1-1 TRBV5-1 NA CASSLARGVKNTEAFF TGCGCCAGCAGCTTGGCCCGCGGGGTCAAGAACACTGAAGCTTTCTTT
NA TRBJ2-1 TRBV5-6 TRBD2 CASSLVPSGSNEQFF TGTGCCAGCAGCTTGGTGCCTAGCGGGAGCAATGAGCAGTTCTTC
NA TRBJ2-5 TRBV4-2 TRBD2 CASSQERGGQETQYF TGTGCCAGCAGCCAAGAGCGGGGGGGTCAAGAGACCCAGTACTTC
NA TRBJ2-2 TRBV27 TRBD1 CASSLGQGENTGELFF TGTGCCAGCAGTTTAGGACAGGGGGAGAACACCGGGGAGCTGTTTTTT
NA TRBJ2-7 TRBV18 TRBD2 CASSPPGVAGVTYEQYF TGTGCCAGCTCACCACCGGGGGTAGCGGGGGTAACCTACGAGCAGTACTTC
NA TRBJ2-4 TRBV9 NA CASSVGGGKNIQYF TGTGCCAGCAGCGTAGGAGGTGGCAAAAACATTCAGTACTTC
NA TRBJ2-5 TRBV10-2 TRBD2 CASSENLAGEGQETQYF TGCGCCAGCAGTGAAAACCTAGCGGGGGAGGGGCAAGAGACCCAGTACTTC
few TRBJ1-1 TRBV28 NA CASSFGGGEEAFF TGTGCCAGCAGTTTCGGTGGTGGAGAGGAAGCTTTCTTT
NA TRBJ2-1 TRBV7-2 TRBD2 CASSLAGGDNEQFF TGTGCCAGCAGCCTAGCGGGAGGGGACAATGAGCAGTTCTTC
NA TRBJ1-5 TRBV5-6 NA CASSFYSNQPQHF TGTGCCAGCAGCTTTTATAGCAATCAGCCCCAGCATTTT
NA TRBJ1-5 TRBV19 TRBD1 CASRGGGQGGYQPQHF TGTGCCAGTAGAGGTGGGGGACAGGGCGGTTACCAGCCCCAGCATTTT
NA TRBJ2-7 TRBV5-1 NA CASSLQGPGGAYEQYF TGCGCCAGCAGCTTACAGGGGCCGGGGGGGGCCTACGAGCAGTACTTC
NA TRBJ2-1 TRBV7-3 TRBD2 CASSRTSGINEQFF TGTGCCAGCAGCCGGACTAGCGGGATTAATGAGCAGTTCTTC
NA TRBJ2-7 TRBV5-1 TRBD2 CASSEGAGAYEQYF TGCGCCAGCAGCGAAGGAGCGGGAGCCTACGAGCAGTACTTC
few TRBJ1-6 TRBV2 NA CASSEGVLLSPLHF TGTGCCAGCAGTGAAGGAGTACTCCTCTCACCCCTCCACTTT
NA TRBJ1-6 TRBV7-3 TRBD1 CASSYGTGYSPLHF TGTGCCAGCAGCTACGGGACAGGGTATTCACCCCTCCACTTT